This section outlines one T cell receptor (beta chain) sequence together with its context. The sample belongs to a study of blood T cell repertoires in COVID-19. This CDR3 is 14 amino acids long. In germline, CDR1 is MGHDK, CDR2 SYGVNS. V lost 4 bases and J lost 3; bases outside the gene matches: 4. Using immunoSEQ multiplex PCR, the repertoire was profiled, and TCRdb retains in-frame clones only, with some absent. The table lists about 73,000 clones, approximately 82% of them singletons, with 5% to 6.5% in the top ten. Sequenced input: peripheral blood. The TCR comes from a man aged 50 to 59 with active COVID-19. The J gene is TRBJ2-7, the V gene TRBV25-1; 9 bases are a match to TRBD1. The DNA of the CDR3 is TGTGCCAGCAGTGGGGACAGGGCGATCTACGAGCAGTACTTC. This gives the protein CASSGDRAIYEQYF.